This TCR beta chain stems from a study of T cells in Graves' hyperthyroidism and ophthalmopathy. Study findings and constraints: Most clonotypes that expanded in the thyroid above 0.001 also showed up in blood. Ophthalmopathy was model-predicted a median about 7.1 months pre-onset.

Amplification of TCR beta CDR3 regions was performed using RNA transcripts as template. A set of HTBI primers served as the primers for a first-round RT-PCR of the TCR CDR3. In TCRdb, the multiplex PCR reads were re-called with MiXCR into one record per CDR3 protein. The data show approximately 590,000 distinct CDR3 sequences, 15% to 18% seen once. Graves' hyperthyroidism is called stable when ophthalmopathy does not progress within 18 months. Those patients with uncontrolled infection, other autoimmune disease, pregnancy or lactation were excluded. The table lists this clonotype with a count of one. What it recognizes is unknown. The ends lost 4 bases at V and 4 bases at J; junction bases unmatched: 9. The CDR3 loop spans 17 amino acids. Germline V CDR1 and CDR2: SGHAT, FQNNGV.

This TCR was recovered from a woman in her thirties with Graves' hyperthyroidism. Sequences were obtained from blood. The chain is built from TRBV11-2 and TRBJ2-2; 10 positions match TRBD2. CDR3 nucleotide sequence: TGTGCCAGCAGCTCCCCCGTCGGACTAGCGGTCACCGGGGAGCTGTTTTTT. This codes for CASSSPVGLAVTGELFF.